This TCR beta chain was obtained from a study of T cells in tuberculosis. Germline-derived CDR1 and CDR2 are SGHTA and FQGNSA. The ends lost 2 bases at V and 4 bases at J; junction bases unmatched: 7. This CDR3 region has 15 residues. Sorting used thawed, overnight-rested PBMC stained with anti-CD3, a viability dye and GMM-loaded CD1B tetramer. CD1B tetramers were loaded with Rhodococcus equi-derived C32 glucose monomycolate. Profiled with immunoSEQ multiplex PCR; TCRdb holds only in-frame clones, not every one. The sample lists approximately 100,000 clones; roughly 91% were seen once. V is TRBV7-2 and J is TRBJ2-5; 7 bases fit TRBD1. The sample comprised CD1b-GMM tetramer-negative cells sorted from PBMCs. The source of this sequence is an adult woman with latent tuberculosis. The CDR3 bases are TGTGCCAGCAGCTTATCCGCTCAGGGGGTAGAGACCCAGTACTTC. This sequence encodes CASSLSAQGVETQYF.